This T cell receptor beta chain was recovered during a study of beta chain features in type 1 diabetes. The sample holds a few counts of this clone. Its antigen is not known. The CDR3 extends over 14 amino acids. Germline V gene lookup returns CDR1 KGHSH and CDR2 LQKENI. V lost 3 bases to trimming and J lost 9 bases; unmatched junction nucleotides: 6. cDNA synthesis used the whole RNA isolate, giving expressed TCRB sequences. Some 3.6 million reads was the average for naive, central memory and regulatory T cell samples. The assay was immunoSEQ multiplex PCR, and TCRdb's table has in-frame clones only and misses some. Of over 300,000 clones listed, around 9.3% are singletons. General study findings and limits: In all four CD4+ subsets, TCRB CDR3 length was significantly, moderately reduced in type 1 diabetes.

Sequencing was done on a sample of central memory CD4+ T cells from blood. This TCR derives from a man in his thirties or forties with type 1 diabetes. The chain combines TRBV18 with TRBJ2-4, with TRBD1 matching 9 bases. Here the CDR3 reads CASSPGQGGSIQYF. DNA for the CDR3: TGTGCCAGCTCACCGGGACAGGGTGGGAGCATTCAGTACTTC.